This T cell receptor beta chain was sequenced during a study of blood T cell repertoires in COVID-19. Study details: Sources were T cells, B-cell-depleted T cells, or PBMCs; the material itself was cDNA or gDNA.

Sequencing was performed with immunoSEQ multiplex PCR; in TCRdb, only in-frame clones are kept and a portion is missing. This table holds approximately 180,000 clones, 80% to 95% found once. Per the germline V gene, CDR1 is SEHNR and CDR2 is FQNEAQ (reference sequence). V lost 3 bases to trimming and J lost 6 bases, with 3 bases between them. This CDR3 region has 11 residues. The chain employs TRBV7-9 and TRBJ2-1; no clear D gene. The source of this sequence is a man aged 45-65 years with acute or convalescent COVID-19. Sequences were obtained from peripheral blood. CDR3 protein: CASSFFNEQFF. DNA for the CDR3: TGTGCCAGCAGCTTCTTCAATGAGCAGTTCTTC.